Sequencing of this TCR beta chain was carried out in a study of technical replicates of blood from several donors (dated by TCRdb to about 2017). As regards this clone: Its cognate antigen has yet to be identified. Base qualities are not provided; no much larger clone lies one nucleotide away.

The library was generated by the immunoSEQ multiplex PCR assay. This is the immuneACCESS table as TCRdb keeps it, with only in-frame sequences that have V and J called. A part of the clones is gone; compared with another copy, unresolved V genes explain less than half, and the rest is unexplained. For this sample there are some 96,000 clones; about 94% appear just once. In total, the top ten clones hold about 0.21% of the sample. This receptor was taken from a human donor in good health. What was sequenced was T cells isolated from PBMCs.

The CDR3 sequence is CASSPGTGEAFF. The DNA reads TGTGCCAGCAGCCCCGGGACAGGGGAAGCTTTCTTT. The chain joins TRBV5-6 to TRBJ1-1; the central 9 bases match TRBD1. V is pruned by 4 bases and J by 8 bases, leaving 3 bases of the junction without a gene match. The CDR3, cysteine through phenylalanine, is 12 amino acids long. Only the CDR3 DNA stays, 36 bases, in frame from base 1. The CDR1 and CDR2 encoded by the germline V gene are SGHDT and YYEEEE.